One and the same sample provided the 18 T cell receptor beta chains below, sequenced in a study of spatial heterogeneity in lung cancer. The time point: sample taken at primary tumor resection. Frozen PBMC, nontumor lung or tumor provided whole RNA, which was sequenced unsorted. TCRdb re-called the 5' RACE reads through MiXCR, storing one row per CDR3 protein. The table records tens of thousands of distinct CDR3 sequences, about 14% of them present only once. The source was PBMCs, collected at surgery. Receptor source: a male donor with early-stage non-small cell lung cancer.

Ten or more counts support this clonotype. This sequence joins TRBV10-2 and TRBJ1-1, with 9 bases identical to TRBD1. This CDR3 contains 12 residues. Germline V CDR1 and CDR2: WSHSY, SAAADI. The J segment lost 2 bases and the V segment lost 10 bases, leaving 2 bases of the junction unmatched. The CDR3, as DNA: TGCGCCACGGACAGGGGCAACACTGAAGCTTTCTTT. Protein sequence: CATDRGNTEAFF.

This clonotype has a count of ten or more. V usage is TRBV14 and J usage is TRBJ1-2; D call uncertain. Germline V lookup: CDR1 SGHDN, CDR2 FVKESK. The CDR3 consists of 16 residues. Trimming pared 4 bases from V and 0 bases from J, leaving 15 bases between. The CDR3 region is CASSPRTSTPNYGYTF. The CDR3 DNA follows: TGTGCCAGCAGCCCCCGAACAAGTACACCTAACTATGGCTACACCTTC. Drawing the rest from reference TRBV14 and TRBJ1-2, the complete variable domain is EAGVTQFPSHSVIEKGQTVTLRCDPISGHDNLYWYRRVMGKEIKFLLHFVKESKQDESGMPNNRFLAERTGGTYSTLKVQPAELEDSGVYFCASSPRTSTPNYGYTFGSGTRLTVV.

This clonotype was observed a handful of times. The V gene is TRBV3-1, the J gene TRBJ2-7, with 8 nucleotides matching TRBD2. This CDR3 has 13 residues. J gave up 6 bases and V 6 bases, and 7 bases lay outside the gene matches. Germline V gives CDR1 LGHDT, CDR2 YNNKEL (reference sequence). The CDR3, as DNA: TGTGCCAGCAGTCCGGGACTAGTTGCCGAGCAGTACTTC. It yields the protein CASSPGLVAEQYF.

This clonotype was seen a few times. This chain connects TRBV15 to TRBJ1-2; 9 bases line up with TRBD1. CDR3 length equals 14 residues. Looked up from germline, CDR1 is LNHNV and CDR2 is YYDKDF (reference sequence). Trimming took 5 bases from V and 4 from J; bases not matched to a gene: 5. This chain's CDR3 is CATSPPGQGYGYTF. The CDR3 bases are TGTGCCACCAGCCCTCCGGGACAGGGCTATGGCTACACCTTC. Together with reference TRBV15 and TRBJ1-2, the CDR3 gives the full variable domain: DAMVIQNPRYQVTQFGKPVTLSCSQTLNHNVMYWYQQKSSQAPKLLFHYYDKDFNNEADTPDNFQSRRPNTSFCFLDIRSPGLGDTAMYLCATSPPGQGYGYTFGSGTRLTVV.

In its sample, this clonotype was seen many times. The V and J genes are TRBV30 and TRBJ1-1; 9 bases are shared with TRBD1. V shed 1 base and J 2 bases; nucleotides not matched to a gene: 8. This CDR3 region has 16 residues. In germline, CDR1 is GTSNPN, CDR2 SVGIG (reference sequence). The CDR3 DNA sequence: TGTGCCTGGAGTGGATCACCACAGGGGGCCAACACTGAAGCTTTCTTT. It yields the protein CAWSGSPQGANTEAFF.

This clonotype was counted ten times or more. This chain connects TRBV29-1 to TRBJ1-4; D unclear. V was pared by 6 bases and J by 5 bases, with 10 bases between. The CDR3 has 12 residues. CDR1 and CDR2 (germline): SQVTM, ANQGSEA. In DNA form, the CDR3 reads TGCAGCGTCGGGATTACAAATGAAAAACTGTTTTTT. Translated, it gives CSVGITNEKLFF.

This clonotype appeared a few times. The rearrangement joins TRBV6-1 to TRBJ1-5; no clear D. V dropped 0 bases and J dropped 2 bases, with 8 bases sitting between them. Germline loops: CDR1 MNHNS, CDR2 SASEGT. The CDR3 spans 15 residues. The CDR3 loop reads CASSEAVTGNQPQHF. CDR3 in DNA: TGTGCCAGCAGTGAAGCGGTGACGGGCAATCAGCCCCAGCATTTT.

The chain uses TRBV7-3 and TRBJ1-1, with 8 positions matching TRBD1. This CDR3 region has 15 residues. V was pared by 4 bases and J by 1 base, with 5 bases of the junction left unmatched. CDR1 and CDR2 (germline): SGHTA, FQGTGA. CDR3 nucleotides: TGTGCCAGCAGCTATCAGGGGGCTTCGAACACTGAAGCTTTCTTT. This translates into CASSYQGASNTEAFF.

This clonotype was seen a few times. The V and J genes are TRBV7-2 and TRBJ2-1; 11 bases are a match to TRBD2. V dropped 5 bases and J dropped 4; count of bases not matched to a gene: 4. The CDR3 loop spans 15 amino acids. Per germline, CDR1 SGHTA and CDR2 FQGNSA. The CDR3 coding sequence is TGTGCCAGCAGCCCACTAGCGGGAGTATACAATGAGCAGTTCTTC. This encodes CASSPLAGVYNEQFF.

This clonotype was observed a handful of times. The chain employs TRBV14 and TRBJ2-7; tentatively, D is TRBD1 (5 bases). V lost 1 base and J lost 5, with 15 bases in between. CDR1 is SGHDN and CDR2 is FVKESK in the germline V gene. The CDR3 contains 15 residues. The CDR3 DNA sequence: TGTGCCAGCAGCCAAGTTCGAACCCAGGGCCACGAGCAGTACTTC. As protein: CASSQVRTQGHEQYF.

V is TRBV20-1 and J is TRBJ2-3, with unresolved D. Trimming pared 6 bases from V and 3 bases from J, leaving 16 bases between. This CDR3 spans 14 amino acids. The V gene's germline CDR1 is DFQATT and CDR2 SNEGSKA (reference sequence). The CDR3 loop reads CSATMPRATDTQYF. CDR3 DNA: TGCAGTGCCACGATGCCCCGGGCAACAGATACGCAGTATTTT.

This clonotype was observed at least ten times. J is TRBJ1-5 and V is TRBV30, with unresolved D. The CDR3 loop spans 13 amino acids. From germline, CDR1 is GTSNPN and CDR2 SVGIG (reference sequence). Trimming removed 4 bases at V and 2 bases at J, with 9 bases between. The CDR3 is CAWNLEGNQPQHF. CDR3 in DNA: TGTGCCTGGAACTTGGAGGGCAATCAGCCCCAGCATTTT.

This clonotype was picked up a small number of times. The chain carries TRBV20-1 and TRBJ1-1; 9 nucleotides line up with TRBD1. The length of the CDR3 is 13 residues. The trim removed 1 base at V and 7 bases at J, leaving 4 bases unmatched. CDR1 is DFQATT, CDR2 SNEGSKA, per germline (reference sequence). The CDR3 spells CSARGTGELEAFF. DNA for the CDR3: TGCAGTGCTAGAGGGACAGGGGAACTTGAAGCTTTCTTT.

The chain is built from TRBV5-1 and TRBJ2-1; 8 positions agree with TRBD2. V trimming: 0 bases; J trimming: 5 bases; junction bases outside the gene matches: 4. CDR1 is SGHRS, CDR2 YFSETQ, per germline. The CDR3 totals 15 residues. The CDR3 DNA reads TGCGCCAGCAGCTTGGGAAGCGGGAGCCACAATGAGCAGTTCTTC. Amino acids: CASSLGSGSHNEQFF.

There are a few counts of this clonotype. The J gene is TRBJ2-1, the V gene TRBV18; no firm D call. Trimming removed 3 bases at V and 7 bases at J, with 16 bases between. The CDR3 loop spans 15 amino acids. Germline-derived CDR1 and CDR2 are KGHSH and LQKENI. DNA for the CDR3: TGTGCCAGCTCACCTGAAAATGGAGTGGGTAATGAGCAGTTCTTC. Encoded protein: CASSPENGVGNEQFF.

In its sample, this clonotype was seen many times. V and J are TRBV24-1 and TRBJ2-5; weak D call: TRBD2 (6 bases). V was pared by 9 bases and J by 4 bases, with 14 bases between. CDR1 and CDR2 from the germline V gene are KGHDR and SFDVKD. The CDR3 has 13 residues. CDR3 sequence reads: CATGSSGVETQYF. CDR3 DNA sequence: TGTGCCACCGGGTCATCGGGGGTAGAGACCCAGTACTTC.

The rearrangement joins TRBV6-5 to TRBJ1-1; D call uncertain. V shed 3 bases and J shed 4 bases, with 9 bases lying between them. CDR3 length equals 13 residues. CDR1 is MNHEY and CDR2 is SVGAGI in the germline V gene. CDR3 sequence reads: CASSYGRATEAFF. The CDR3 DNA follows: TGTGCCAGCAGTTATGGGAGGGCCACTGAAGCTTTCTTT.

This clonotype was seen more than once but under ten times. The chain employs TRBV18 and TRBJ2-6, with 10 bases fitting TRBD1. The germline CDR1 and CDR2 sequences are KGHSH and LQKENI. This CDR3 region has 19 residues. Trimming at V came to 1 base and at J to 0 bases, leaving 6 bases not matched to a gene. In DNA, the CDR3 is TGTGCCAGCTCACCACTACCGACAGGGGGCCACTCTGGGGCCAACGTCCTGACTTTC. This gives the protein CASSPLPTGGHSGANVLTF. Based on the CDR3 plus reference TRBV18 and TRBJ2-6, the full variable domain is NAGVMQNPRHLVRRRGQEARLRCSPMKGHSHVYWYRQLPEEGLKFMVYLQKENIIDESGMPKERFSAEFPKEGPSILRIQQVVRGDSAAYFCASSPLPTGGHSGANVLTFGAGSRLTVL.